The 6 T cell receptor beta chains below all came from one sample that was sequenced in a study of technical replicates of blood from a few donors. TCRdb's table, derived via immunoSEQ multiplex PCR, lists solely in-frame clones and lacks some. The sample holds 73,000 or so clones, 91% seen once. The sequencing sample was made of T cells isolated from PBMCs. The receptor source for this set is a human donor in good health.

This clone was seen only a few times. The V gene is TRBV20-1, the J gene TRBJ1-1; a weak D match, TRBD1 (5 bases). The CDR3 is made up of 11 amino acids. The V and J ends lost 7 bases and 5 bases respectively, with 11 bases between them. Germline loops: CDR1 DFQATT, CDR2 SNEGSKA (reference sequence). The CDR3 here is CSVSRETEAFF. The CDR3 DNA follows: TGCAGTGTTAGCAGGGAAACTGAAGCTTTCTTT.

This sequence joins TRBV7-2 and TRBJ1-2, with a weak D call TRBD1 (5 bases). This CDR3 contains 15 residues. CDR1 and CDR2 (germline): SGHTA, FQGNSA. V dropped 2 bases and J dropped 4 bases, with 14 bases sitting between them. The CDR3 spells CASSLYGGDGYGYTF. The CDR3 DNA follows: TGTGCCAGCAGCTTATATGGGGGGGACGGCTATGGCTACACCTTC.

This rearrangement joins TRBV5-4 to TRBJ2-3, with D possibly TRBD2 on 5 matching bases. Trimming removed 1 base at V and 3 bases at J, with 15 bases between. Germline lookup yields CDR1 SGHNT and CDR2 YYREEE (reference sequence). This CDR3 has 16 amino acids. The CDR3 DNA reads as TGTGCCAGCAGCTTGTGGTCGGGTGAGGGTACAGATACGCAGTATTTT. As protein: CASSLWSGEGTDTQYF. Drawing the rest from reference TRBV5-4 and TRBJ2-3, the complete variable domain is ETGVTQSPTHLIKTRGQQVTLRCSSQSGHNTVSWYQQALGQGPQFIFQYYREEENGRGNFPPRFSGLQFPNYSSELNVNALELDDSALYLCASSLWSGEGTDTQYFGPGTRLTVL.

The chain links TRBV5-1 to TRBJ2-2; D gene unclear. This CDR3 contains 14 residues. Germline CDR1 is SGHRS and CDR2 is YFSETQ. The V end was cut by 6 bases, the J end by 4 bases, with 13 bases between. The CDR3 spells CASKTGPSTGELFF. The CDR3 DNA is TGCGCCAGCAAGACGGGTCCTTCCACCGGGGAGCTGTTTTTT.

The V gene is TRBV29-1, the J gene TRBJ2-2, with a weak D call TRBD2 (5 bases). The V gene's germline CDR1 is SQVTM and CDR2 ANQGSEA. This CDR3 is built from 13 residues. CDR3 sequence (DNA): TGCATCATTGGAAGTCCGGGGACCGGGGAGCTGTTTTTT. It is translated as CIIGSPGTGELFF.

The V and J genes are TRBV6-6 and TRBJ2-4; D might be TRBD1 (5 bases). Trimming took 7 bases from V and 1 from J, leaving 11 bases between them. Germline V gene lookup returns CDR1 MNHNY and CDR2 SVGAGI (reference sequence). The length of the CDR3 is 14 residues. The CDR3 DNA follows: TGTGCCAGCAACAAAGGGGCGGCCAAAAACATTCAGTACTTC. Translating it yields CASNKGAAKNIQYF.